This note documents a single T cell receptor beta chain sequence. Antigen specificity is unknown. This entry comes from a study of T-cell memory formation after mild COVID-19. Study at large: Largely donor-specific sequence clusters came from a couple of donors. Study conclusions and caveats: The second-wave clones peaking on day 37 were not confirmed as SARS-CoV-2-specific. CD4+ contracting clones were mainly CM and EM; CD8+ ones, EMRA.

V shed 3 bases, J shed 0 bases, and the junction held 8 bases outside the gene matches. Germline CDR1 reads KGHDR; CDR2 reads SFDVKD. CDR3 size: 17 residues. TCRdb processed the 5' RACE reads anew with MiXCR; each CDR3 protein has one entry. This sample yields about 340,000 distinct CDR3 sequences, of which less than 20% are seen a single time; more than 20% belongs to the top ten. V usage is TRBV24-1 and J usage is TRBJ2-3; TRBD1 aligns across 7 bases. The TCR comes from a man aged 18 to 35 who had mild COVID-19 (a few samples of this study predate the infection). Cell type and time point are not known. Specimen: PBMCs or a T cell subset sorted from them (not recorded which). The CDR3 sequence is CATSDDTTGLSTDTQYF. For the CDR3, the DNA is TGTGCCACCAGTGATGACACGACAGGGCTAAGCACAGATACGCAGTATTTT.